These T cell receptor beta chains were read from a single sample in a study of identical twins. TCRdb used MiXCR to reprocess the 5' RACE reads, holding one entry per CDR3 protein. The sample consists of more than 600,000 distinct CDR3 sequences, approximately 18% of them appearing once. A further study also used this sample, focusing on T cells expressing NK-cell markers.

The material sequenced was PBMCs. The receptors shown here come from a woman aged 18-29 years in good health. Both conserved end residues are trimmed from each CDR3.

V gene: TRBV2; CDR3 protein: ASSVSSKISYEQY
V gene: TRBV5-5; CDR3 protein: ASSSGWDIPYEQY
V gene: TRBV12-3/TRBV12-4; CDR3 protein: ASSFTSGRYNEQF
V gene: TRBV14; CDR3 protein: ASSQLTNQPQH
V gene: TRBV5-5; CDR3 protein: ASSLDPGAVEQF
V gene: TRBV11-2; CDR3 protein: ASSLERAQFSDEQF
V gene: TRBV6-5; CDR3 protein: ASSRGNTEVF
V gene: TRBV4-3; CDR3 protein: ASSQDRPDNEQF
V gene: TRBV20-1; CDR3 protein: SASRDRGYEQY
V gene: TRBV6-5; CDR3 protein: ASIFFPRGGLQVDTQY
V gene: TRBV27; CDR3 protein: ASRYQREQF
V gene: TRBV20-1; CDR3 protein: SARPGTENTEAF
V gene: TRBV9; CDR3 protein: ASSVVPTTEQF
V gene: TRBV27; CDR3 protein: ASSHPGQAEQF
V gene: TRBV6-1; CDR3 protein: ASRGESVYNEQF
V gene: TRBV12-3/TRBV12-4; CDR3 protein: ASSLVDSPYEQY
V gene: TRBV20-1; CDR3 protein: SATTSGSGIEQF
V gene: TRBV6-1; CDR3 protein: ASSRTGLDNSPLH
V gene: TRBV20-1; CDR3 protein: SVTAALPTDTQY
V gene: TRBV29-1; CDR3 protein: SVHARAVGPNYGYT
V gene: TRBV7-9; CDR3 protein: ASSLLGSGGFYNEQF
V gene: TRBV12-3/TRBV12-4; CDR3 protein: ASSLGGAGNIQY
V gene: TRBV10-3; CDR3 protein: AISEAGRSDEQF
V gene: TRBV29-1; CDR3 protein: SVEFYVNTEAF
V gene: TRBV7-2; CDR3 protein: ASSLTTGNYGYT
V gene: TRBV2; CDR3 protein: ASSDRTSIETQY
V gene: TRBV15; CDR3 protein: ATSRVRTGAPTDTQY
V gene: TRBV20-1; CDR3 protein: SARPDRGPYEQY
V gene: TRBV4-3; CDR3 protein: ASSQDTGDTQY
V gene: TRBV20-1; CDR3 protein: SATLWAQETQY
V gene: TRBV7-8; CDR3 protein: ASSFGLAVLDTQY
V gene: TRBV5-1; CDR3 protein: ASSLNGAYTDTQY
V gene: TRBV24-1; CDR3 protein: ATGAGTGAPETQY
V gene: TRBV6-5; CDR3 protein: ASSYSGRPGGEQF
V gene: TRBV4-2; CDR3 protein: ASSQDPDQPQH
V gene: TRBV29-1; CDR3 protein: SVREFGSNEQF
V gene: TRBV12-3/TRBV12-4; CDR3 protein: ASSLSTSGYTYNEQF
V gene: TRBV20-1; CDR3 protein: SARAEGSNSPLH
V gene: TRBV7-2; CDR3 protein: ASSLQRGKNIQY
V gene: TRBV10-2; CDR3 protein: ASSVQGLYEQY
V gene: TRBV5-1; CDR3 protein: ASSLFGFGGTGELF
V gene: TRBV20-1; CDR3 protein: SAGTASNQPQH
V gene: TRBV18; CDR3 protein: ASSPRGVTPGLAGVYEQY
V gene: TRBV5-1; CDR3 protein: ASSFSGPHYEQY
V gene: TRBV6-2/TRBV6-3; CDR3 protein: ASSPFRGSLYNEQF
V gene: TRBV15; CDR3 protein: ATSRGASAEETQY
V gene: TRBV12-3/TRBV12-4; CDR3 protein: ASSFHSSYNEQF
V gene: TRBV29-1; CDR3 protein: SVYAGSYEQY
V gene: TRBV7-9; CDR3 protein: ASSLAVSGGRETQY
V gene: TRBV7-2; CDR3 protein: ASSQTGQTKSEQY
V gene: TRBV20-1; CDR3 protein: SVPRPGELF